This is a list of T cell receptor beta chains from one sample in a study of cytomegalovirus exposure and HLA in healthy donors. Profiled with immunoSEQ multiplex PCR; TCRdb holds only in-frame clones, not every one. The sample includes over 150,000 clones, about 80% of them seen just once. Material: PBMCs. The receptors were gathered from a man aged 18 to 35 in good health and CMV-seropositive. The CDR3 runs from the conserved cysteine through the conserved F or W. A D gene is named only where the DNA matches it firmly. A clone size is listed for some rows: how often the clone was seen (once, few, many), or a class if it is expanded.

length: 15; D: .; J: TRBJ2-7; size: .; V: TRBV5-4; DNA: TGTGCCAGCAGTCGTACCGGGACACTAGCCTACGAGCAGTACTTC; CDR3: CASSRTGTLAYEQYF
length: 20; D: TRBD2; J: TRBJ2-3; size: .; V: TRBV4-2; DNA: TGTGCCAGCAGCCAAGATCGCGCGGGGGGACTTGGGACCTTCACAGATACGCAGTATTTT; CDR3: CASSQDRAGGLGTFTDTQYF
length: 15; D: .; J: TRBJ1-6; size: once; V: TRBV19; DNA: TGTGCCACCTCCCAAGGACAACGACTTAGTTCACCCCTCCACTTT; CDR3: CATSQGQRLSSPLHF
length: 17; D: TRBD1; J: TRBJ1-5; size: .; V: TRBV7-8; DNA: TGTGCCAGCTCGTATAGGCGGGGGACAGGGGGCTCTCAGCCCCAGCATTTT; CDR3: CASSYRRGTGGSQPQHF
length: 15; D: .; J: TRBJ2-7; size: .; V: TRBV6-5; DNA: TGTGCCAGCAGTTACAGCCGGGGGTTAGCTGTGGAGCAGTACTTC; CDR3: CASSYSRGLAVEQYF
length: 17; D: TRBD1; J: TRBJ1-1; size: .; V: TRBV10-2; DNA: TGCGCCAGCAGTGACGACCGGACAGGGGGTACGAACACTGAAGCTTTCTTT; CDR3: CASSDDRTGGTNTEAFF
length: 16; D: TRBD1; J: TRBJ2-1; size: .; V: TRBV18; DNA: TGTGCCAGCTCACCACCTACAGGGGCCCCGAACAATGAGCAGTTCTTC; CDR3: CASSPPTGAPNNEQFF
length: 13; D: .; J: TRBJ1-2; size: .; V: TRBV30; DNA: TGTGCCTGGAGTGCGACATCCCTCTATGGCTACACCTTC; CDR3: CAWSATSLYGYTF
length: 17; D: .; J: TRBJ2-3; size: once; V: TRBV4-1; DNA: TGCGCCAGCAGCCAGGGGATGATCCGGGGGGCACCAGATACGCAGTATTTT; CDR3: CASSQGMIRGAPDTQYF
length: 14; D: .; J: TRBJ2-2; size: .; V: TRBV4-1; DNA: TGCGCCAGCAGCCATCAGACGGGGACCGGGGAGCTGTTTTTT; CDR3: CASSHQTGTGELFF
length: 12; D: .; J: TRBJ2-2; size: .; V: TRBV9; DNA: TGTGCCAGCAGCACTTACACCGGGGAGCTGTTTTTT; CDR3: CASSTYTGELFF
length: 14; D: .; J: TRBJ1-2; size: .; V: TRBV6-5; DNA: TGTGCCAGCAGTTACGACAGGTTCTTGGATGGCTACACCTTC; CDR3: CASSYDRFLDGYTF
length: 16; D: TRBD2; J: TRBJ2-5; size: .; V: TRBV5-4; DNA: TGTGCCAGCAGCTTGGGACCGGGACTAGCAAGGGAGACCCAGTACTTC; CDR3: CASSLGPGLARETQYF
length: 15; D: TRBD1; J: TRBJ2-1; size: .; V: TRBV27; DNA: TGTGCCAGCAGTTTTCACAGGGGTGGGGGCAATGAGCAGTTCTTC; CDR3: CASSFHRGGGNEQFF
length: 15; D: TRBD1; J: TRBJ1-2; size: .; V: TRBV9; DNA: TGTGCCAGCAGCGTAGGGGGACAGGGGAACGGTGGCTACACCTTC; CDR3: CASSVGGQGNGGYTF
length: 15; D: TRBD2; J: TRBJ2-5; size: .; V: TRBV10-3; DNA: TGTGCCATCAAAGGCGGGGGGTACTCCCAAGAGACCCAGTACTTC; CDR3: CAIKGGGYSQETQYF
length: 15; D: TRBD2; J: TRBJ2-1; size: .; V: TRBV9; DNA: TGTGCCAGCAGCGTAGGTAGCGGGAGGGGCAATGAGCAGTTCTTC; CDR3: CASSVGSGRGNEQFF
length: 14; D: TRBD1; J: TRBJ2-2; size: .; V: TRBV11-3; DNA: TGTGCCAGCAGCTTTGACAGGGGGACCGGGGAGCTGTTTTTT; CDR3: CASSFDRGTGELFF
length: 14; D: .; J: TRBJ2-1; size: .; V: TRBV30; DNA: TGTGCCTGGACGCCCCGCGCCTCGGACAATGAGCAGTTCTTC; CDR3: CAWTPRASDNEQFF
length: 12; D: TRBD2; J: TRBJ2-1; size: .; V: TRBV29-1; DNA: TGCAGCGTTTTAGCGGGGGGGAATGAGCAGTTCTTC; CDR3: CSVLAGGNEQFF
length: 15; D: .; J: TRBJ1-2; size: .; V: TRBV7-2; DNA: TGTGCCAGCAGCTCCTTAGGGGTAACTTATGGTGGCTACACCTTC; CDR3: CASSSLGVTYGGYTF
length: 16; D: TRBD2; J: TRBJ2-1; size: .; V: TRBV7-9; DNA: TGTGCCAGCAGCTTAGCTAGCGGGGGGGCCTACAATGAGCAGTTCTTC; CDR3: CASSLASGGAYNEQFF
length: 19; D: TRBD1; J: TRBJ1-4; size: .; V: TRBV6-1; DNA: TGTGCCAGCAGTGAATTTTTCTTCCAGGGGGCTGCAACTAATGAAAAACTGTTTTTT; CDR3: CASSEFFFQGAATNEKLFF
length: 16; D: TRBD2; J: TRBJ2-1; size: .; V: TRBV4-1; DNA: TGCGCCAGCAGCCAAGATCCTAGCGGGAGGGCCAATGAGCAGTTCTTC; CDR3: CASSQDPSGRANEQFF
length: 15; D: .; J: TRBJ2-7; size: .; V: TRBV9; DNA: TGTGCCAGCAGCCCCCGGGCAGGGGAAACCTACGAGCAGTACTTC; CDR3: CASSPRAGETYEQYF
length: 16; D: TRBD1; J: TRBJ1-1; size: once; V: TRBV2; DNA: TGTGCCAGCAGTCATACCGGGACAGGGGGCGAGACTGAAGCTTTCTTT; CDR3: CASSHTGTGGETEAFF
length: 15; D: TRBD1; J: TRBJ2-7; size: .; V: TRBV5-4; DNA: TGTGCCAGCAGCAGCCCCGGACAGGAGACCTACGAGCAGTACTTC; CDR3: CASSSPGQETYEQYF
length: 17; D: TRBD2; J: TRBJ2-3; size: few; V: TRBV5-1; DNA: TGCGCCAGCAGCTTGGCTACTAGCGGAGCAGGTGGAGATACGCAGTATTTT; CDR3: CASSLATSGAGGDTQYF
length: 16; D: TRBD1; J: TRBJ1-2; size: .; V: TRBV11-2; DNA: TGTGCCAGCAGCTTAACTATACGTCGGGACAGCTATGGCTACACCTTC; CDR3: CASSLTIRRDSYGYTF
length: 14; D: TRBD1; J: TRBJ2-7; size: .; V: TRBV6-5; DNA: TGTGCCAGCAGACCTGGACAGGGGGCCGGGGAGCAGTACTTC; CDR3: CASRPGQGAGEQYF
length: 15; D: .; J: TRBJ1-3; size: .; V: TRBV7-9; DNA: TGTGCCAGCAGGTCGACAGGATTCTCTGGAAACACCATATATTTT; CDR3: CASRSTGFSGNTIYF
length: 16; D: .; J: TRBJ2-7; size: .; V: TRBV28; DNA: TGTGCCAGCAGTCCCGGCCTGGACACCACTCGGTCGGAGCAGTACTTC; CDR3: CASSPGLDTTRSEQYF
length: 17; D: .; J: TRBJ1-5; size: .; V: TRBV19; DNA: TGTGCCAGTAGTAGACGAGCACAGGGAACAAGCAATCAGCCCCAGCATTTT; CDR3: CASSRRAQGTSNQPQHF
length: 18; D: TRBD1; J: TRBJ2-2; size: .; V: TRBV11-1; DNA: TGTGCCAGCAGCTTTACATACGGACAGGGAGTGGGCACCGGGGAGCTGTTTTTT; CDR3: CASSFTYGQGVGTGELFF
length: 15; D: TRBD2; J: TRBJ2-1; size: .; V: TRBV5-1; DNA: TGCGCCAGCAGCTTGCCAAGGACTAGCGGGGGGGAGCAGTTCTTC; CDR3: CASSLPRTSGGEQFF
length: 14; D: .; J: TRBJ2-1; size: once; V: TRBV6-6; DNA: TGTGCCAGCAGTTACTCGGGCATACACAATGAGCAGTTCTTC; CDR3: CASSYSGIHNEQFF
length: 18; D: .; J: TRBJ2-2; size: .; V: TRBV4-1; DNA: TGCGCCAGCAGCCAGGTGACAGGTCGAAGACAAAACACCGGGGAGCTGTTTTTT; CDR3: CASSQVTGRRQNTGELFF
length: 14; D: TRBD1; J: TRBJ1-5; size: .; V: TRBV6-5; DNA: TGTGCCAGCAGTTACCGGGACAGGGCTCAGCCCCAGCATTTT; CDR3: CASSYRDRAQPQHF
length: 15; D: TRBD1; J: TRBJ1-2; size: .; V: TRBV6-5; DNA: TGTGCCAGCAGTTACTCGCTGGGACAGGGCTATGGCTACACCTTC; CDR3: CASSYSLGQGYGYTF
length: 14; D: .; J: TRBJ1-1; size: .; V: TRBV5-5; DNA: TGTGCCAGCAGCTTGGCCCTAGGGAACACTGAAGCTTTCTTT; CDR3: CASSLALGNTEAFF
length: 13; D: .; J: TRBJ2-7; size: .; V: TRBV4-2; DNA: TGTGCCAGCAGCCCCAGACTAGACTACGAGCAGTACTTC; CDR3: CASSPRLDYEQYF
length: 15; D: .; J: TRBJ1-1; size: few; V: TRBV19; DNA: TGTGCCAGTAGTCTATCTGGCGGCCTAAACACTGAAGCTTTCTTT; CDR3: CASSLSGGLNTEAFF
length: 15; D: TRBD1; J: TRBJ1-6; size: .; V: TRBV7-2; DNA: TGTGCCAGCAGCCTAGTGGACAGGGGTAATTCACCCCTCCACTTT; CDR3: CASSLVDRGNSPLHF
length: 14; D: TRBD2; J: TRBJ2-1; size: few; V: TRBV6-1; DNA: TGTGCCAGCACGAGCGGGAGGGCGAACAATGAGCAGTTCTTC; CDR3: CASTSGRANNEQFF
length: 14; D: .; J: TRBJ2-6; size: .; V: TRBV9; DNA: TGTGCCAGCAGCGTGAGTACTGGGGCCAACGTCCTGACTTTC; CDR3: CASSVSTGANVLTF